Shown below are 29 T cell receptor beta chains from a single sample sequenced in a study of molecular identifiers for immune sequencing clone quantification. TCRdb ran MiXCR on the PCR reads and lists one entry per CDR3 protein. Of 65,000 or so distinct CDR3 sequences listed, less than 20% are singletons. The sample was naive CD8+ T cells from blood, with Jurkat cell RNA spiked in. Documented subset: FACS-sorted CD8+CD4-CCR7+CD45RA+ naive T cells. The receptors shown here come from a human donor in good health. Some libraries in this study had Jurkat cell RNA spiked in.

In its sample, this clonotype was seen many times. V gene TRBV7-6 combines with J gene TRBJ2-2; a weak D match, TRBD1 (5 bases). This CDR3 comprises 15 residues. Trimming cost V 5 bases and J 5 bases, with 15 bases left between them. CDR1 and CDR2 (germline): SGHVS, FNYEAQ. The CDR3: CASSPEQGQTGELFF. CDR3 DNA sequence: TGTGCCAGCAGCCCCGAGCAGGGCCAAACCGGGGAGCTGTTTTTT.

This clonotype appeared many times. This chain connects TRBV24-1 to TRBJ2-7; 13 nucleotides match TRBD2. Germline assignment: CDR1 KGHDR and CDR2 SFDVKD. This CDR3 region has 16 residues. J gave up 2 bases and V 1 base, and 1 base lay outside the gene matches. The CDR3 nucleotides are TGTGCCACCAGTGATTTTGGGACTAGCGGGACCTACGAGCAGTACTTC. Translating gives CATSDFGTSGTYEQYF.

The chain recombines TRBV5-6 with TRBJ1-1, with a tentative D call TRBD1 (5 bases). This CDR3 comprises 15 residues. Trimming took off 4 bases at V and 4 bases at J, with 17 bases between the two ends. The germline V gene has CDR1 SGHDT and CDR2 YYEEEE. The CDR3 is CASSPRVNLGTEAFF. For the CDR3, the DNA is TGTGCCAGCAGCCCCAGGGTAAATCTTGGCACTGAAGCTTTCTTT.

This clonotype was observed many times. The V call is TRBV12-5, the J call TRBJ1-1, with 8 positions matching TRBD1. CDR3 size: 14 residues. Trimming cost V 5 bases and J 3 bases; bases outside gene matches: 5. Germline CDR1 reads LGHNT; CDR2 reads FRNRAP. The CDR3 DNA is TGTGCTAGTGGTCCCCCGGACAGGGACACTGAAGCTTTCTTT. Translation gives CASGPPDRDTEAFF.

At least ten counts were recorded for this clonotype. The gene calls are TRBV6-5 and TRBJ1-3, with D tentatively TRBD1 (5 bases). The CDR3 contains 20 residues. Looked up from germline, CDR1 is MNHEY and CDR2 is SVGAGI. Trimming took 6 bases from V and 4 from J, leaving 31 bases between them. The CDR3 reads CASSDVTLYPGGSMGNTIYF. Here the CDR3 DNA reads TGTGCCAGCAGCGACGTAACCCTTTACCCGGGGGGGTCGATGGGAAACACCATATATTTT.

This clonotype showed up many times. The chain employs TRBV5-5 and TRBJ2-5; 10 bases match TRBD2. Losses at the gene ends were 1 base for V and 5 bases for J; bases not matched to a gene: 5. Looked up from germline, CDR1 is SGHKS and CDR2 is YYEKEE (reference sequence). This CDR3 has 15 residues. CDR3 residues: CASSLSGRVVETQYF. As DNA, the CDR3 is TGTGCCAGCAGCTTGAGCGGGAGGGTGGTCGAGACCCAGTACTTC. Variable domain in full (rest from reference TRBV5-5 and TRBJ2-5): DAGVTQSPTHLIKTRGQQVTLRCSPISGHKSVSWYQQVLGQGPQFIFQYYEKEERGRGNFPDRFSARQFPNYSSELNVNALLLGDSALYLCASSLSGRVVETQYFGPGTRLLVL.

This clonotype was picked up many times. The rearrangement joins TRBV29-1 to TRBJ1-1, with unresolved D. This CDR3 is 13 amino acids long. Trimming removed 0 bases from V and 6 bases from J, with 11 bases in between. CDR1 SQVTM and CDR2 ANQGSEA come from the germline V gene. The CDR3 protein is CSVEDRAGPEAFF. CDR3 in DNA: TGCAGCGTTGAAGATAGGGCAGGACCTGAAGCTTTCTTT.

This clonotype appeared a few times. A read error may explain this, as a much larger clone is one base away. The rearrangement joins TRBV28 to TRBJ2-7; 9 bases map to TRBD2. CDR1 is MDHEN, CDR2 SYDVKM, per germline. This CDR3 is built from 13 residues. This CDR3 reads CATRAGGDYERYF. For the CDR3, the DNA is TGTGCCACAAGAGCGGGAGGCGACTACGAGCGGTACTTC. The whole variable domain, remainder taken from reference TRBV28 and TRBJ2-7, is DVKVTQSSRYLVKRTGEKVFLECVQDMDHENMFWYRQDPGLGLRLIYFSYDVKMKEKGDIPEGYSVSREKKERFSLILESASTNQTSMYLCATRAGGDYERYFGPGTRLTVT.

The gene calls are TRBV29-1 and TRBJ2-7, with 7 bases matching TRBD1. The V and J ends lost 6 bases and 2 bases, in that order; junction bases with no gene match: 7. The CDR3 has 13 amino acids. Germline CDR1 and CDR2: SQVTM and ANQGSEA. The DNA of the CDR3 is TGCAGCGTGAGGTCCGACAGGGCCTACGAGCAGTACTTC. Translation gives CSVRSDRAYEQYF.

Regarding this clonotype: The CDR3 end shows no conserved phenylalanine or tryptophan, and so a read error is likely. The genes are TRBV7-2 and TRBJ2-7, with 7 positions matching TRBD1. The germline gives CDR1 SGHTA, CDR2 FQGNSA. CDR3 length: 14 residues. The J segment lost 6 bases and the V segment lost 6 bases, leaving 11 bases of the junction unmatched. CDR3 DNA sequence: TGTGCCAGCAGGAAACGGTCCAGGGACAGCGAGCAGTACTAC. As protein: CASRKRSRDSEQYY.

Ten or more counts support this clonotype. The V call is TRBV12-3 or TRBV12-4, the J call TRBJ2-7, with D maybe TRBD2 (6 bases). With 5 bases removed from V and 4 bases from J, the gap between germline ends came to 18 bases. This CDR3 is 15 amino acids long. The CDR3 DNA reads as TGTGCCAGCAGTCCCCTGGTCGGGAGACGGTACGAGCAGTACTTC. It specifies CASSPLVGRRYEQYF.

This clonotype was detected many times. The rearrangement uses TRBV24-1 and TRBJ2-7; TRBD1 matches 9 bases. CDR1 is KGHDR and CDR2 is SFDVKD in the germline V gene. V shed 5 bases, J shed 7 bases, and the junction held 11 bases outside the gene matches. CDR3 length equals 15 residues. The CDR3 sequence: CATSGPGQGVGEQYF. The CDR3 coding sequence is TGTGCCACCAGTGGCCCGGGACAGGGCGTGGGAGAGCAGTACTTC.

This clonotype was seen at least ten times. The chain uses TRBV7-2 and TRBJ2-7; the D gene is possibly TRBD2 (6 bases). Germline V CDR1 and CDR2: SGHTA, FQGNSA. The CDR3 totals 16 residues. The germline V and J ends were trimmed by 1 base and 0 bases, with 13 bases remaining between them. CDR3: CASSLDRTTSSYEQYF. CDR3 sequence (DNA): TGTGCCAGCAGCTTAGATCGTACGACTAGCTCCTACGAGCAGTACTTC.

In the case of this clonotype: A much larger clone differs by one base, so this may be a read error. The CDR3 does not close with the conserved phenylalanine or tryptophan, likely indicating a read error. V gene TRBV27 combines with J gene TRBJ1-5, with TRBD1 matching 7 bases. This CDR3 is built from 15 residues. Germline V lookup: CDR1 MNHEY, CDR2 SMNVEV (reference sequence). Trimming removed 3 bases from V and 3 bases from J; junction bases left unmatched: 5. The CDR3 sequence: CASSFLGGPNQPQHL. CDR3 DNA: TGTGCCAGCAGTTTTTTAGGGGGCCCCAATCAGCCCCAGCATCTT.

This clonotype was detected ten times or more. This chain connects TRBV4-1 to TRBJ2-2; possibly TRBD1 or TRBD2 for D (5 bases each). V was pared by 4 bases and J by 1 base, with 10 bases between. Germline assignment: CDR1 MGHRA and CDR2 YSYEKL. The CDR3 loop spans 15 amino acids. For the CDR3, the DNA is TGCGCCAGCAGCCTGGGACCGGTGAACACCGGGGAGCTGTTTTTT. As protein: CASSLGPVNTGELFF.

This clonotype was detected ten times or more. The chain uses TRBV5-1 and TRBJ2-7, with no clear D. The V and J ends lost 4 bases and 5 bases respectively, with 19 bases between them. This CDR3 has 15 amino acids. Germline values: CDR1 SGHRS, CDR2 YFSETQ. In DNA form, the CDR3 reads TGCGCCAGCAGCCTAAAGGAGCCCCAAGGCCACGAGCAGTACTTC. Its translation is CASSLKEPQGHEQYF.

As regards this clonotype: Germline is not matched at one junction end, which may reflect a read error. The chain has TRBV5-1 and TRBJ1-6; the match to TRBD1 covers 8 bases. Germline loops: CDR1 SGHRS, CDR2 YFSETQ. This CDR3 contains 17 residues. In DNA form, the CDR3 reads TGCGCCAGCAGCTGGACGGACGGACAGGGAAAGTATTCACCCCTCCACTTC. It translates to CASSWTDGQGKYSPLHF.

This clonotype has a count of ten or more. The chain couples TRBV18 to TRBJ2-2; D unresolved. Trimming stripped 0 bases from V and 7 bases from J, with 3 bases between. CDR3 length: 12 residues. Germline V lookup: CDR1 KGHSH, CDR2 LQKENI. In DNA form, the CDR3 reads TGTGCCAGCTCACCACCGGTCGGGGAGCTGTTTTTT. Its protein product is CASSPPVGELFF.

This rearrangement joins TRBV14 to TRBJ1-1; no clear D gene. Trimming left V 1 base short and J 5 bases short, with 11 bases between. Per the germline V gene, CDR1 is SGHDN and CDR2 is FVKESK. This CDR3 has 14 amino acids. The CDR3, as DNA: TGTGCCAGCAGCCAAGGGAGAGGTCAGACTGAAGCTTTCTTT. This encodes CASSQGRGQTEAFF. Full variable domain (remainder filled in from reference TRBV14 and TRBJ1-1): EAGVTQFPSHSVIEKGQTVTLRCDPISGHDNLYWYRRVMGKEIKFLLHFVKESKQDESGMPNNRFLAERTGGTYSTLKVQPAELEDSGVYFCASSQGRGQTEAFFGQGTRLTVV.

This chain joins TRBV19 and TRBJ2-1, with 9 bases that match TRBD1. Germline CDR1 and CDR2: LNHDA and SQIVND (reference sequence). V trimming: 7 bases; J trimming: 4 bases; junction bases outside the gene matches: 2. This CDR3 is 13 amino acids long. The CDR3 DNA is TGTGCCAGTATGGGACAGGGTTACAATGAGCAGTTCTTC. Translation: CASMGQGYNEQFF. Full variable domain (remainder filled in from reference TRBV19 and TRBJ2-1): DGGITQSPKYLFRKEGQNVTLSCEQNLNHDAMYWYRQDPGQGLRLIYYSQIVNDFQKGDIAEGYSVSREKKESFPLTVTSAQKNPTAFYLCASMGQGYNEQFFGPGTRLTVL.

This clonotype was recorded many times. CDR3 DNA: TGTGCCAGCAGGGCAGGGCCGAGTACTGAAGCTTTCTTT. Translating gives CASRAGPSTEAFF. The chain is built from TRBV27 and TRBJ1-1; TRBD1 is a possible D gene (5 bases). Trimming removed 6 bases at V and 5 bases at J, with 13 bases between. The CDR3 extends over 13 amino acids. CDR1 is MNHEY and CDR2 is SMNVEV in the germline V gene (reference sequence).

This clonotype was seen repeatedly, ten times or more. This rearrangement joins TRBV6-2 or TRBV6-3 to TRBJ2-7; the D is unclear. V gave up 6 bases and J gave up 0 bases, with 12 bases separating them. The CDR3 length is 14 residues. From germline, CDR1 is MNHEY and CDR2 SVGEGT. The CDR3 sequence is CASSQSPDSYEQYF. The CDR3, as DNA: TGTGCCAGCAGCCAAAGTCCGGACTCCTACGAGCAGTACTTC.

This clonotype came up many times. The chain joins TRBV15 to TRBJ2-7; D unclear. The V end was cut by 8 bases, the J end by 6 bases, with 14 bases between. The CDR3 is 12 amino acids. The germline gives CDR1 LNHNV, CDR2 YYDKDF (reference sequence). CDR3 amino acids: CATSWANAEQYF. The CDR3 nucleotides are TGTGCCACCTCGTGGGCCAACGCCGAGCAGTACTTC. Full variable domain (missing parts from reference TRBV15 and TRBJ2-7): DAMVIQNPRYQVTQFGKPVTLSCSQTLNHNVMYWYQQKSSQAPKLLFHYYDKDFNNEADTPDNFQSRRPNTSFCFLDIRSPGLGDTAMYLCATSWANAEQYFGPGTRLTVT.

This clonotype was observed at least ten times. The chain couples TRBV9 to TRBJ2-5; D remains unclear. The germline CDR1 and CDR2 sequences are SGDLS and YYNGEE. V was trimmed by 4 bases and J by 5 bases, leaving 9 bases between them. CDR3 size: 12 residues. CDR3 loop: CASSFKGETQYF. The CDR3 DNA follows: TGTGCCAGCAGCTTCAAAGGGGAGACCCAGTACTTC. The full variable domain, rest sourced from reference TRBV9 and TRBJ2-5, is DSGVTQTPKHLITATGQRVTLRCSPRSGDLSVYWYQQSLDQGLQFLIQYYNGEERAKGNILERFSAQQFPDLHSELNLSSLELGDSALYFCASSFKGETQYFGPGTRLLVL.

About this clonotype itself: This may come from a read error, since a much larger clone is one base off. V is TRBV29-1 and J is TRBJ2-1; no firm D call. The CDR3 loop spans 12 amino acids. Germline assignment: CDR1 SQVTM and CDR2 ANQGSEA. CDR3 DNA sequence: TGCAGCGTTGGAGTCTCCCCCAATGAGCAGTCCTTC. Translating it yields CSVGVSPNEQSF.

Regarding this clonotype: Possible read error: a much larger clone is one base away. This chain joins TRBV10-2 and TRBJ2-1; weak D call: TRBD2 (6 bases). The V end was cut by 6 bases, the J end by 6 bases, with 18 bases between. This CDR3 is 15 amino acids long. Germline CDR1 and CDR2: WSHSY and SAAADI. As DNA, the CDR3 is TGCGCCAGCAGGGTACCCGGGACTGGGTCCAATGAGCAGTTCTTC. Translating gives CASRVPGTGSNEQFF.

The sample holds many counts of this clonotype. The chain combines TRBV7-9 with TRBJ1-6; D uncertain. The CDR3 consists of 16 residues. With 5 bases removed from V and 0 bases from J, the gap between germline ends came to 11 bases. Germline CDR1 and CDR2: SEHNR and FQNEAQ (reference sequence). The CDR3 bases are TGTGCCAGCAGCGGACTCTCGAGCTCCTATAATTCACCCCTCCACTTT. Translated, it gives CASSGLSSSYNSPLHF.

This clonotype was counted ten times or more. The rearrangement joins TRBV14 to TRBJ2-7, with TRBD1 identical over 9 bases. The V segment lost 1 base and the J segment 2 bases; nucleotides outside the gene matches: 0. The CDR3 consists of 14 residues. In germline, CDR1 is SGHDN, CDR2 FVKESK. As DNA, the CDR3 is TGTGCCAGCAGCCAAGGACAGGGGGCCTACGAGCAGTACTTC. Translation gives CASSQGQGAYEQYF.

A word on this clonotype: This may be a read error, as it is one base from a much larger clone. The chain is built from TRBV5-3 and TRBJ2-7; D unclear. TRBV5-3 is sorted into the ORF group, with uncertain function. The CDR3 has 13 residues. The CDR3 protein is CASSLRTPHERYF. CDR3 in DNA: TGTGCCAGCAGCTTAAGGACGCCTCACGAGCGGTACTTC.